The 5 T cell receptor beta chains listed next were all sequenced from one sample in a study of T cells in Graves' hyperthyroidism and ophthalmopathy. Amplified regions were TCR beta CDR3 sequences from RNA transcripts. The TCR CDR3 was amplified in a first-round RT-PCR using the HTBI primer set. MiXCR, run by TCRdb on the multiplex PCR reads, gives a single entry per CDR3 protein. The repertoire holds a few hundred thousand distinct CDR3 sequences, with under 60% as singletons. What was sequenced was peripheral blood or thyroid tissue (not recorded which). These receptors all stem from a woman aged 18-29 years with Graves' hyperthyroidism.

The CDR3 spells CSVSGGGNRGGEKLFF. As DNA, the CDR3 is TGCAGCGTTAGTGGTGGCGGTAACCGGGGAGGTGAAAAACTGTTTTTT. This chain connects TRBV29-1 to TRBJ1-4; D is unresolved. Germline assignment: CDR1 SQVTM and CDR2 ANQGSEA. V shed 5 bases and J shed 7 bases, with 23 bases lying between them. The CDR3 consists of 16 residues.

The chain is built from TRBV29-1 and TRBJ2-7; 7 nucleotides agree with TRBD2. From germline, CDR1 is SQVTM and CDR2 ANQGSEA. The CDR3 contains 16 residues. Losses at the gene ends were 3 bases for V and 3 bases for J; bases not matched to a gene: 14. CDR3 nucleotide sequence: TGCAGCGTTGAGCTCGCGGGAGACCGAGGTAGCTACGAGCAGTACTTC. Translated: CSVELAGDRGSYEQYF.

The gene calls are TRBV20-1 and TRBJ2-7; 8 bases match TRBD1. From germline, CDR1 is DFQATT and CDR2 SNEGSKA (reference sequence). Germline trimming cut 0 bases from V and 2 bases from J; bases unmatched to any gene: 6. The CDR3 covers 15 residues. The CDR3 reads CSARDRGTGPYEQYF. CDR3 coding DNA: TGCAGTGCTAGAGATCGGGGGACAGGCCCCTACGAGCAGTACTTC.

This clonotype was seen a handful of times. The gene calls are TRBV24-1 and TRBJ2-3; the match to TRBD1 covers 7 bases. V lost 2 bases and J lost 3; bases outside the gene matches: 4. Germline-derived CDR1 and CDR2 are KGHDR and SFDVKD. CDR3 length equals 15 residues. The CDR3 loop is CATSDYDRVTDTQYF. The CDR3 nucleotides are TGTGCCACCAGTGATTACGACAGGGTGACAGATACGCAGTATTTT.

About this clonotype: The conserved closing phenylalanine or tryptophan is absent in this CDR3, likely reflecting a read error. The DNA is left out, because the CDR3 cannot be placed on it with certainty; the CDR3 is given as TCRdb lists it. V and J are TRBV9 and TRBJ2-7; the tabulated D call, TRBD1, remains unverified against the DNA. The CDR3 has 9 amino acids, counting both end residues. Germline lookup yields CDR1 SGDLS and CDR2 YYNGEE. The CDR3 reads CASSWANCP.